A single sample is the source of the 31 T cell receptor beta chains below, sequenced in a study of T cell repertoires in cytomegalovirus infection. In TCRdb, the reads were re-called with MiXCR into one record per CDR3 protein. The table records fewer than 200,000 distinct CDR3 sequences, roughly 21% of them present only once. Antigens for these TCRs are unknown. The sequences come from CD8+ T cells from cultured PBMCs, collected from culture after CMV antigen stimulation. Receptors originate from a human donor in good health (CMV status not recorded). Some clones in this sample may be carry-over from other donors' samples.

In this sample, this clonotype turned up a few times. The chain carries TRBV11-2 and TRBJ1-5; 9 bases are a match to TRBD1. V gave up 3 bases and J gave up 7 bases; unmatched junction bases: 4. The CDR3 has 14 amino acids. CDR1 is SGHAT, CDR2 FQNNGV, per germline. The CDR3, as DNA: TGTGCCAGCAGCTTGGGGACAGGGTTACAGCCCCAGCATTTT. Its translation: CASSLGTGLQPQHF. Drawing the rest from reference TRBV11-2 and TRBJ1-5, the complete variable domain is EAGVAQSPRYKIIEKRQSVAFWCNPISGHATLYWYQQILGQGPKLLIQFQNNGVVDDSQLPKDRFSAERLKGVDSTLKIQPAKLEDSAVYLCASSLGTGLQPQHFGDGTRLSIL.

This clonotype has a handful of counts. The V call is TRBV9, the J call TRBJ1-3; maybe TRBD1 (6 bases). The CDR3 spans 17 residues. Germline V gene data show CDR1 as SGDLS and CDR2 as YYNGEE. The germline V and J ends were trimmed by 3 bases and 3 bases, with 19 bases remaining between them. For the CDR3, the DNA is TGTGCCAGCAGCGCAGCAGGGACACCGTATCTTGGAAACACCATATATTTT. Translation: CASSAAGTPYLGNTIYF.

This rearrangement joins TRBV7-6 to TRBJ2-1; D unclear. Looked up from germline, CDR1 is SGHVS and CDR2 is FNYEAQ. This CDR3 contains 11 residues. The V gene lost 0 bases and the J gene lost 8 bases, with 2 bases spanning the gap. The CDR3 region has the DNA TGTGCCAGCAGCTTAGCCTATGAGCAGTTCTTC. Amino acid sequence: CASSLAYEQFF.

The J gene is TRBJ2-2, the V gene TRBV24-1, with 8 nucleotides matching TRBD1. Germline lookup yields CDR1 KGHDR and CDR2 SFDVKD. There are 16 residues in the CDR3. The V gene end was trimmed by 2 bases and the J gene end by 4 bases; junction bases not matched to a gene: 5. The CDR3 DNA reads TGTGCCACCAGTGATTATGGACAGGGTGGCACCGGGGAGCTGTTTTTT. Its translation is CATSDYGQGGTGELFF.

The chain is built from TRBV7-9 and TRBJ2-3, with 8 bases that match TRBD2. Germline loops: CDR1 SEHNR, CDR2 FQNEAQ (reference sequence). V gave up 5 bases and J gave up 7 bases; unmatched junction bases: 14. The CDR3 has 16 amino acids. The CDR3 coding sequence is TGTGCCAGCAGCCCTGCTGGCGGACTAGCCTCAAATACGCAGTATTTT. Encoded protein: CASSPAGGLASNTQYF.

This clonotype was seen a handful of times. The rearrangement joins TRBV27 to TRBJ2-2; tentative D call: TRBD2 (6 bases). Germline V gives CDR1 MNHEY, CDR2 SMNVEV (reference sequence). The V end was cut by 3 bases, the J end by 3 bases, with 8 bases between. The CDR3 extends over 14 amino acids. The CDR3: CASSLWGDTGELFF. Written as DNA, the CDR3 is TGTGCCAGCAGTTTGTGGGGGGACACCGGGGAGCTGTTTTTT.

The chain's CDR3 is CASSLVGRGGRYEQYF. The CDR3 DNA reads TGTGCCAGCAGCTTAGTAGGGCGGGGCGGGCGGTACGAGCAGTACTTC. The gene calls are TRBV7-2 and TRBJ2-7; tentatively, D is TRBD2 (6 bases). This CDR3 contains 16 residues. Between the trimmed V and J ends, which lost 1 base and 4 bases, there was a span of 17 bases. CDR1 and CDR2 from the germline V gene are SGHTA and FQGNSA.

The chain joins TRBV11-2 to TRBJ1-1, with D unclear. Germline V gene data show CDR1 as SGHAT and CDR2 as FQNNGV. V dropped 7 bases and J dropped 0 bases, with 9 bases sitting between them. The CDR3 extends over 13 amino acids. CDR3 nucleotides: TGTGCCAGCAAGCTTGCGGTGAACACTGAAGCTTTCTTT. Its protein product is CASKLAVNTEAFF.

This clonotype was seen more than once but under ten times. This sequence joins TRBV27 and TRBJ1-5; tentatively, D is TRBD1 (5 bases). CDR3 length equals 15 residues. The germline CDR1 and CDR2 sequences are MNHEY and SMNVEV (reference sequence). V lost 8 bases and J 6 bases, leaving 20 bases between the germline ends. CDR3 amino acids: CASGTFLDGGQPQHF. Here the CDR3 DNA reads TGTGCCAGCGGGACCTTCCTAGATGGGGGTCAGCCCCAGCATTTT.

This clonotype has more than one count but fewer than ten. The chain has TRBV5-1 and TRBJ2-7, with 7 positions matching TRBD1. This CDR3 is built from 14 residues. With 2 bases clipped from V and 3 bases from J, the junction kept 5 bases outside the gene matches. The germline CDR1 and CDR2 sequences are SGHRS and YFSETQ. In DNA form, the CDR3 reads TGCGCCAGCAGCTTTCAGGGGGTCGACTACGAGCAGTACTTC. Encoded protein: CASSFQGVDYEQYF.

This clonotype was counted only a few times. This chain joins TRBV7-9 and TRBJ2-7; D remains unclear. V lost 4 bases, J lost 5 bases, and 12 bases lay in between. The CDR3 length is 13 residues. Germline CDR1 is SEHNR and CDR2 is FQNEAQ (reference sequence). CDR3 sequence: CASSSVQSHEQYF. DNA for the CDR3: TGTGCCAGCAGCTCCGTACAGTCCCACGAGCAGTACTTC.

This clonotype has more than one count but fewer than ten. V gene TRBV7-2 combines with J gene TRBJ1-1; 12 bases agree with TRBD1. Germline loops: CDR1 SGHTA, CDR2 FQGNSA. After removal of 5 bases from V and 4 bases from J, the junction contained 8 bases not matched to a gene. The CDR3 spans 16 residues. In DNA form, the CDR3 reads TGTGCCAGCAGCGTAAGGGACAGGGGGCTGGGCACTGAAGCTTTCTTT. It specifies CASSVRDRGLGTEAFF.

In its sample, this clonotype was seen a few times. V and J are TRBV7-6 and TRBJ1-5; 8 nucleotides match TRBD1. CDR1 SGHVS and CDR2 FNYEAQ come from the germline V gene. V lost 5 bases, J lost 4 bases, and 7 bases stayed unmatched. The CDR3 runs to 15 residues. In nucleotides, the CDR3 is TGTGCCAGCAGCCCACTGGGGGACAGGAATCAGCCCCAGCATTTT. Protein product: CASSPLGDRNQPQHF.

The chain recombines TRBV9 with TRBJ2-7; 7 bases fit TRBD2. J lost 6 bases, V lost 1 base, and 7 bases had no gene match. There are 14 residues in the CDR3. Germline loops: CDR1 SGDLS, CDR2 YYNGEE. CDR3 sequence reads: CASSVWPAGVEQYF. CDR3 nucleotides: TGTGCCAGCAGCGTATGGCCGGCGGGGGTCGAGCAGTACTTC.

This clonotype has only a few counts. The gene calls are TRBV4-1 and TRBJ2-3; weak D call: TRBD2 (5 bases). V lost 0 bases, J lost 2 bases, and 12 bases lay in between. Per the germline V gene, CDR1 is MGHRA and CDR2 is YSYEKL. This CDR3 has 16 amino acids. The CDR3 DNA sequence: TGCGCCAGCAGCCAAGACGAGGGAGCCTACACAGATACGCAGTATTTT. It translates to CASSQDEGAYTDTQYF.

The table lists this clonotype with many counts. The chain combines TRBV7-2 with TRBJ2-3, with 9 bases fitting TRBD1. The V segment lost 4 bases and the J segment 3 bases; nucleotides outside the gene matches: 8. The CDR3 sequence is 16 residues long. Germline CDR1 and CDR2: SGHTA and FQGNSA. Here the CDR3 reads CASSSSDRGKTDTQYF. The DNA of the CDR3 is TGTGCCAGCAGCTCTTCGGACAGGGGAAAGACAGATACGCAGTATTTT.

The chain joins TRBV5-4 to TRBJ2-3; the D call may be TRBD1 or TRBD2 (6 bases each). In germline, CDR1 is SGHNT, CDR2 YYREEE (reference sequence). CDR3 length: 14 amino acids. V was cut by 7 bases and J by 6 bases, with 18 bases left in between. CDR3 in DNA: TGTGCCAGCGAGGGTACGGGGGCCAGTGATACGCAGTATTTT. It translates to CASEGTGASDTQYF. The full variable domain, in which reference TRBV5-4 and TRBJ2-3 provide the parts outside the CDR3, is ETGVTQSPTHLIKTRGQQVTLRCSSQSGHNTVSWYQQALGQGPQFIFQYYREEENGRGNFPPRFSGLQFPNYSSELNVNALELDDSALYLCASEGTGASDTQYFGPGTRLTVL.

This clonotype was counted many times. CDR3 coding DNA: TGTGCCAGCAGTCCGGACAGGGGAACACTCTACGAGCAGTACTTC. Translated, it gives CASSPDRGTLYEQYF. This rearrangement joins TRBV7-9 to TRBJ2-7, with 9 bases identical to TRBD1. The CDR3 is made up of 15 amino acids. V trimming: 6 bases; J trimming: 3 bases; junction bases outside the gene matches: 9. Germline values: CDR1 SEHNR, CDR2 FQNEAQ (reference sequence).

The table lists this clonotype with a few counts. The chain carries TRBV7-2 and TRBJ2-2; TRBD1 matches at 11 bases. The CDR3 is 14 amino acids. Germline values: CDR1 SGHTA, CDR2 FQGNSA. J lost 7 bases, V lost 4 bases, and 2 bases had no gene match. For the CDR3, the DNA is TGTGCCAGCAGCTGGGACAGGGGGAGCGGGGAGCTGTTTTTT. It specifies CASSWDRGSGELFF.

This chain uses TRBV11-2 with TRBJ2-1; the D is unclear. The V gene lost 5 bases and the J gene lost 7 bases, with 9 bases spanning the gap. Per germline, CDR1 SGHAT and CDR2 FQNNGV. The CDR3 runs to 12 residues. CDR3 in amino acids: CASSMYSNEQFF. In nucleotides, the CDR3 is TGTGCCAGCAGCATGTATTCGAATGAGCAGTTCTTC.

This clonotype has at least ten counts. CDR3 coding DNA: TGTGCCAGCAGCCTTCGCGGAGCCCTGAACACTGAAGCTTTCTTT. Protein: CASSLRGALNTEAFF. The rearrangement links TRBV7-2 to TRBJ1-1; D uncertain. There are 15 residues in the CDR3. Germline V CDR1 and CDR2: SGHTA, FQGNSA. The germline V and J ends were trimmed by 5 bases and 0 bases, with 13 bases remaining between them.

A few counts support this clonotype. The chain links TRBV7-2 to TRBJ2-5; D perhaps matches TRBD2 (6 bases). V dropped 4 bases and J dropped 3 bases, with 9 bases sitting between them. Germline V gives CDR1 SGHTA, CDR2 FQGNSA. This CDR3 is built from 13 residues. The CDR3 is CASSSGGEETQYF. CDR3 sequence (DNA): TGTGCCAGCAGCTCCGGCGGGGAAGAGACCCAGTACTTC.

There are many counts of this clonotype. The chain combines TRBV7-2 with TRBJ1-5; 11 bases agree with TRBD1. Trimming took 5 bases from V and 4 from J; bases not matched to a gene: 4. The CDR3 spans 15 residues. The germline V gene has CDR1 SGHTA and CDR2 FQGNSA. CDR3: CASSRGQGGNQPQHF. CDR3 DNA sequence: TGTGCCAGCAGCAGGGGACAGGGGGGGAATCAGCCCCAGCATTTT. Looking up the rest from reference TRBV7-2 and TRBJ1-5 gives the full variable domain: GAGVSQSPSNKVTEKGKDVELRCDPISGHTALYWYRQSLGQGLEFLIYFQGNSAPDKSGLPSDRFSAERTGGSVSTLTIQRTQQEDSAVYLCASSRGQGGNQPQHFGDGTRLSIL.

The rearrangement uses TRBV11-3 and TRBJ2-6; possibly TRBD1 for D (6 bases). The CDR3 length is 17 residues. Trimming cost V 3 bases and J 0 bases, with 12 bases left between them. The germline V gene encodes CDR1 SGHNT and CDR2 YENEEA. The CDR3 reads CASSFRGTDSGANVLTF. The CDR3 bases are TGTGCCAGCAGCTTTAGGGGGACCGACTCTGGGGCCAACGTCCTGACTTTC.

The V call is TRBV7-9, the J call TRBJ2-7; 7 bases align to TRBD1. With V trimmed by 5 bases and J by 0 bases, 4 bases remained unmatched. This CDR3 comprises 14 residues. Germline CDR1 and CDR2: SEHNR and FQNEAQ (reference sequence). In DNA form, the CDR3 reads TGTGCCAGCAGCCCAGGACAGGTCTCCTACGAGCAGTACTTC. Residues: CASSPGQVSYEQYF.

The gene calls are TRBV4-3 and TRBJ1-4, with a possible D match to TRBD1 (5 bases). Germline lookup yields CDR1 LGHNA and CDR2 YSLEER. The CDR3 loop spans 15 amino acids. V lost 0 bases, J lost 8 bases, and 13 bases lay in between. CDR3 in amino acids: CASSQDGGEYEKLFF. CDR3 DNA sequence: TGCGCCAGCAGCCAAGATGGAGGGGAATACGAAAAACTGTTTTTT.

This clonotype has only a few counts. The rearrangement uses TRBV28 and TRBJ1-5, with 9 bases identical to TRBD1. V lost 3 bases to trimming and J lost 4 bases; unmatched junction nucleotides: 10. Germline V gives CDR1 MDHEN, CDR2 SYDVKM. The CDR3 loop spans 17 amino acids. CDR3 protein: CASSFTGGSLLNQPQHF. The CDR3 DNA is TGTGCCAGCAGTTTCACAGGGGGCTCCCTTCTTAATCAGCCCCAGCATTTT.

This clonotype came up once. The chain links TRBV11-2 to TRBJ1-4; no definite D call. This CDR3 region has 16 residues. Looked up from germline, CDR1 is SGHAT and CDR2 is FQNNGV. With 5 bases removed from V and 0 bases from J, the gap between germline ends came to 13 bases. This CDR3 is CASSPGPQTTNEKLFF. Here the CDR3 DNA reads TGTGCCAGCAGCCCCGGACCTCAAACAACTAATGAAAAACTGTTTTTT. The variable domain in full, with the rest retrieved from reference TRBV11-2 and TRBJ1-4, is EAGVAQSPRYKIIEKRQSVAFWCNPISGHATLYWYQQILGQGPKLLIQFQNNGVVDDSQLPKDRFSAERLKGVDSTLKIQPAKLEDSAVYLCASSPGPQTTNEKLFFGSGTQLSVL.

CDR3 nucleotide sequence: TGTGCCAGCAGTTCGGGACAGTATCTGAACACTGAAGCTTTCTTT. Translation gives CASSSGQYLNTEAFF. This chain connects TRBV12-3 or TRBV12-4 to TRBJ1-1, with 7 bases that match TRBD1. Trimming took 4 bases from V and 0 from J; bases not matched to a gene: 5. There are 15 residues in the CDR3.

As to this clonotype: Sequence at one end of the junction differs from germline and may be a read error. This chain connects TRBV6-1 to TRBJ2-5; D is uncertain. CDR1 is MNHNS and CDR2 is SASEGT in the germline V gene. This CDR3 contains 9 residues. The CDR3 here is CASSDPEVF. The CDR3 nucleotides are TGTGCCAGCAGCGACCCTGAGGTATTC.

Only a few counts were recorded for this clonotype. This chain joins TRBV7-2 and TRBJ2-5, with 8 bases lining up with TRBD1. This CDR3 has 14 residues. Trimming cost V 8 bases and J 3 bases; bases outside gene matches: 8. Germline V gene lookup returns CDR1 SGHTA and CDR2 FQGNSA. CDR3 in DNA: TGTGCCAGCCCGACAGGGGACGGAAAAGAGACCCAGTACTTC. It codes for CASPTGDGKETQYF.